This T cell receptor (beta chain) was profiled in a study of read filtering for tumor transcriptome and immune sequencing. General study findings and limits: In IR-seq, single-read clonotypes were about 81.9% of clonotypes but around 3.2% of reads.

Trimming took 6 bases from V and 4 from J, leaving 18 bases between them. Germline V gene lookup returns CDR1 DFQATT and CDR2 SNEGSKA (reference sequence). This CDR3 is 14 amino acids long. This library used approximately 370 ng RNA and molecular barcoded adaptors spanning alpha/delta and beta/gamma chains. MiXCR, run by TCRdb on the reads, gives a single entry per CDR3 protein. The data contain around 50,000 distinct CDR3 sequences, about 12% of them seen just once; the ten biggest clones take up 16%. This clonotype was seen a handful of times. Its antigen is unidentified. V is TRBV20-1 and J is TRBJ1-1; D gene unclear. Sequenced: a population of CD138-negative cells sorted from bone marrow. The receptor's source is a donor aged 40 or older with multiple myeloma. The CDR3 nucleotides read TGCAGTGCGTACGACACTCTGGGGTTCACTGAAGCTTTCTTT. It is translated as CSAYDTLGFTEAFF.